Below, 17 T cell receptor beta chains from the same sample are listed, as sequenced in a study of blood T cell repertoires in COVID-19. Here immunoSEQ multiplex PCR was the method, and the copy in TCRdb shows in-frame clones only, minus some. The sample has some 200,000 clones; about 78% are singletons. The sequenced sample was peripheral blood. These receptors came from a woman aged 70-85 years with acute or convalescent COVID-19.

V usage is TRBV19 and J usage is TRBJ1-5; 7 nucleotides match TRBD1. Germline V gene lookup returns CDR1 LNHDA and CDR2 SQIVND (reference sequence). V was pared by 5 bases and J by 3 bases, with 4 bases of the junction left unmatched. This CDR3 is 14 amino acids long. The CDR3 nucleotides read TGTGCCAGTAGTGTGACAGGGTACAATCAGCCCCAGCATTTT. Translating gives CASSVTGYNQPQHF.

The CDR3 is CASSLDSGETQYF. Here the CDR3 DNA reads TGTGCCAGCAGCTTAGATAGCGGGGAGACCCAGTACTTC. The V and J genes are TRBV7-9 and TRBJ2-5; 7 bases are a match to TRBD2. CDR1 is SEHNR and CDR2 is FQNEAQ in the germline V gene (reference sequence). The CDR3 extends over 13 amino acids. J lost 5 bases, V lost 1 base, and 1 base had no gene match.

The chain recombines TRBV2 with TRBJ2-5; D may be TRBD2 (6 bases). Germline V gene sequence: CDR1 SNHLY, CDR2 FYNNEI. The CDR3 sequence is 14 residues long. Deletions cut 10 bases from V and 0 bases from J, with 15 bases between. The CDR3 protein is CAMRPGDDQETQYF. CDR3 coding DNA: TGTGCCATGAGACCGGGGGACGACCAAGAGACCCAGTACTTC.

The J gene is TRBJ2-1, the V gene TRBV2, with 13 positions matching TRBD2. Trimming removed 8 bases from V and 8 bases from J; junction bases left unmatched: 6. CDR3 length: 14 amino acids. Germline V CDR1 and CDR2: SNHLY, FYNNEI. The CDR3 DNA follows: TGTGCCAGCGGAGGGACTAGCGGGATGTATGAGCAGTTCTTC. This codes for CASGGTSGMYEQFF.

The chain carries TRBV4-2 and TRBJ2-3; D not resolved. There are 15 residues in the CDR3. Per the germline V gene, CDR1 is LGHNA and CDR2 is YNFKEQ. V dropped 0 bases and J dropped 3 bases, with 10 bases sitting between them. CDR3 sequence reads: CASSQEARKTDTQYF. The DNA of the CDR3 is TGTGCCAGCAGCCAAGAGGCCAGGAAAACAGATACGCAGTATTTT.

The rearrangement links TRBV29-1 to TRBJ2-1; TRBD2 agrees at 8 bases. Germline V gene sequence: CDR1 SQVTM, CDR2 ANQGSEA. The CDR3 has 14 amino acids. With V trimmed by 7 bases and J by 5 bases, 10 bases remained unmatched. The CDR3 DNA reads as TGCAGCGCCCCCGCTAGCGGGTCTAACAATGAGCAGTTCTTC. Translation gives CSAPASGSNNEQFF.

V usage is TRBV29-1 and J usage is TRBJ2-3, with a weak D call TRBD1 (6 bases). There are 12 residues in the CDR3. V was clipped by 4 bases and J by 3 bases, with 8 bases between them. Germline values: CDR1 SQVTM, CDR2 ANQGSEA. For the CDR3, the DNA is TGCAGCGTTGCACAGGGTACAGATACGCAGTATTTT. This translates into CSVAQGTDTQYF.

V and J are TRBV28 and TRBJ2-7, with 7 bases that match TRBD1. Per the germline V gene, CDR1 is MDHEN and CDR2 is SYDVKM. This CDR3 has 16 residues. J gave up 9 bases and V 6 bases, and 20 bases lay outside the gene matches. The CDR3 DNA reads TGTGCCAGCAGCCTATTGACAGGGAGCATTACGAAGGGGCAGTACTTC. Encoded protein: CASSLLTGSITKGQYF.

The table lists this clone with a few counts. The chain has TRBV2 and TRBJ1-1; 7 bases are a match to TRBD1. CDR1 SNHLY and CDR2 FYNNEI come from the germline V gene. CDR3 length: 12 amino acids. J was trimmed by 4 bases and V by 6 bases; bases with no gene match: 2. The CDR3 region is CASRAGGTEAFF. CDR3 DNA sequence: TGTGCCAGCAGGGCAGGGGGCACTGAAGCTTTCTTT.

The rearrangement uses TRBV21-1 and TRBJ2-1; TRBD1 is the table's D call and was not checked against the DNA. TRBV21-1 is noted as a pseudogene. The CDR3 covers 16 residues. CDR3 loop: CASSKVPGQGSHEQFF. The CDR3 DNA sequence: TGTGCCAGCAGCAAAGTACCGGGACAGGGAAGCCATGAGCAGTTCTTC.

The chain combines TRBV11-2 with TRBJ2-5, with D perhaps matching TRBD1 (5 bases). The CDR3 has 13 amino acids. V lost 8 bases to trimming and J lost 5 bases, with 15 bases between them. The germline CDR1 and CDR2 sequences are SGHAT and FQNNGV. The CDR3: CASGMGLGETQYF. CDR3 DNA: TGTGCCAGCGGGATGGGGCTGGGGGAGACCCAGTACTTC.

The chain uses TRBV5-4 and TRBJ2-1, with a tentative D call TRBD2 (6 bases). The CDR3 consists of 15 residues. V was pared by 4 bases and J by 1 base, with 12 bases between. The germline gives CDR1 SGHNT, CDR2 YYREEE (reference sequence). CDR3 loop: CASSMGGVSYNEQFF. The CDR3 DNA reads as TGTGCCAGCAGCATGGGCGGGGTTTCCTACAATGAGCAGTTCTTC.

The chain carries TRBV5-1 and TRBJ2-7; D gene unclear. The V and J ends lost 5 bases and 0 bases respectively, with 15 bases between them. From germline, CDR1 is SGHRS and CDR2 YFSETQ. The CDR3 contains 15 residues. The CDR3 region has the DNA TGCGCCAGCAGTCAAGACTCTTCAAGCTCCTACGAGCAGTACTTC. Translating gives CASSQDSSSSYEQYF. Using reference TRBV5-1 and TRBJ2-7 for the parts outside the CDR3, the full variable domain is KAGVTQTPRYLIKTRGQQVTLSCSPISGHRSVSWYQQTPGQGLQFLFEYFSETQRNKGNFPGRFSGRQFSNSRSEMNVSTLELGDSALYLCASSQDSSSSYEQYFGPGTRLTVT.

A single count supports this clone. CDR3 loop: CASSPLTSGSVYEQYF. CDR3 bases: TGCGCCAGCAGCCCGCTGACTAGCGGGAGTGTGTACGAGCAGTACTTC. This rearrangement joins TRBV5-1 to TRBJ2-7, with TRBD2 matching 12 bases. Germline V gives CDR1 SGHRS, CDR2 YFSETQ. V dropped 4 bases and J dropped 4; count of bases not matched to a gene: 9. The CDR3 runs to 16 residues. Full variable domain (outside the CDR3, taken from reference TRBV5-1 and TRBJ2-7): KAGVTQTPRYLIKTRGQQVTLSCSPISGHRSVSWYQQTPGQGLQFLFEYFSETQRNKGNFPGRFSGRQFSNSRSEMNVSTLELGDSALYLCASSPLTSGSVYEQYFGPGTRLTVT.

The rearrangement uses TRBV19 and TRBJ2-3, with D perhaps matching TRBD2 (6 bases). The ends were cut back, 3 bases at V and 0 bases at J, with 19 bases in the middle. The germline gives CDR1 LNHDA, CDR2 SQIVND (reference sequence). The CDR3 totals 18 residues. As DNA, the CDR3 is TGTGCCAGTAGTATTGGGACTGACTACATTATTAGCACAGATACGCAGTATTTT. Its translation: CASSIGTDYIISTDTQYF.

The gene calls are TRBV28 and TRBJ2-7, with 8 nucleotides matching TRBD2. With V trimmed by 4 bases and J by 4 bases, 12 bases remained unmatched. The CDR3 spans 16 residues. Germline CDR1 reads MDHEN; CDR2 reads SYDVKM. The CDR3 coding sequence is TGTGCCAGCAGTTCCTCCCCGGGACTAGGTTTATACGAGCAGTACTTC. Translated, it gives CASSSSPGLGLYEQYF.

The chain links TRBV2 to TRBJ1-2, with 8 positions matching TRBD1. Germline CDR1 reads SNHLY; CDR2 reads FYNNEI. The ends lost 6 bases at V and 2 bases at J; junction bases unmatched: 2. The CDR3 consists of 13 residues. CDR3 residues: CASRDRANYGYTF. The CDR3 DNA is TGTGCCAGCAGGGACAGGGCCAACTATGGCTACACCTTC.